Reported below is one T cell receptor beta chain. This entry is derived from a study of T cell changes during pregnancy in multiple sclerosis. Germline trimming cut 3 bases from V and 5 bases from J; bases unmatched to any gene: 11. The CDR3 contains 19 residues. CDR1 and CDR2 from the germline V gene are PRHDT and FYEKMQ (reference sequence). The protocol was immunoSEQ multiplex PCR, while the TCRdb copy is restricted to in-frame clones and leaves out a portion. Counted here are more than 75,000 clones, about 93% occurring once; the ten biggest clones make up approximately 0.93%. The sequence was obtained from a female donor with multiple sclerosis, enrolled in a pregnancy study. Sample: peripheral blood, taken in the first trimester of pregnancy. The V call is TRBV13, the J call TRBJ2-1; TRBD2 agrees at 15 bases. The DNA for the CDR3 is TGTGCCAGCAGCTTTATGGCCGGGACTAGCGGGAGGAAAAACAATGAGCAGTTCTTC. Its protein product is CASSFMAGTSGRKNNEQFF.